These 26 T cell receptor beta chains came from one sample sequenced in a study of cytomegalovirus exposure and HLA in healthy donors. PCR was performed using 60 Vbeta and 13 Jbeta primers. Some clones are missing from TCRdb's copy, which holds only in-frame ones; the method was immunoSEQ multiplex PCR. The sample includes almost 70,000 clones, 65% to 70% of them seen just once. Material: PBMCs. All receptors derive from a male donor in good health and CMV-seropositive.

The chain joins TRBV6-5 to TRBJ2-2; tentative D call: TRBD1 (6 bases). CDR3 length: 16 amino acids. The germline V and J ends were trimmed by 2 bases and 3 bases, with 13 bases remaining between them. The V gene's germline CDR1 is MNHEY and CDR2 SVGAGI. The CDR3 DNA reads TGTGCCAGCAGTTACAAGGCAGGGGATGACACCGGGGAGCTGTTTTTT. Amino acids: CASSYKAGDDTGELFF.

The V and J genes are TRBV27 and TRBJ1-1; D possibly corresponds to TRBD1 (5 bases). Germline V CDR1 and CDR2: MNHEY, SMNVEV (reference sequence). The CDR3 covers 13 residues. Trimming stripped 1 base from V and 3 bases from J, with 6 bases between. This CDR3 is CASSLWGDTEAFF. DNA for the CDR3: TGTGCCAGCAGTTTATGGGGGGACACTGAAGCTTTCTTT.

This rearrangement joins TRBV10-3 to TRBJ2-1, with 7 nucleotides matching TRBD2. Per germline, CDR1 ENHRY and CDR2 SYGVKD. The junction had 11 bases not matched to a gene; V was cut back by 7 bases and J by 8 bases. CDR3 length: 14 residues. The CDR3: CAIMGGRGRDEQFF. In nucleotides, the CDR3 is TGTGCCATCATGGGGGGGAGGGGTCGGGATGAGCAGTTCTTC.

This chain joins TRBV18 and TRBJ1-1, with 12 positions matching TRBD1. Germline V gives CDR1 KGHSH, CDR2 LQKENI. Trimming removed 4 bases from V and 4 bases from J; junction bases left unmatched: 13. The CDR3 contains 18 residues. The CDR3 DNA reads TGTGCCAGCTCACATATACCGGGACAGGGGGCGCGAGCCACTGAAGCTTTCTTT. Its protein product is CASSHIPGQGARATEAFF. The entire variable domain, with the rest obtained from reference TRBV18 and TRBJ1-1, is as follows: NAGVMQNPRHLVRRRGQEARLRCSPMKGHSHVYWYRQLPEEGLKFMVYLQKENIIDESGMPKERFSAEFPKEGPSILRIQQVVRGDSAAYFCASSHIPGQGARATEAFFGQGTRLTVV.

The V call is TRBV19, the J call TRBJ1-5, with D uncertain. Germline lookup yields CDR1 LNHDA and CDR2 SQIVND (reference sequence). Trimming removed 7 bases from V and 0 bases from J, with 10 bases in between. The CDR3 loop spans 14 amino acids. This CDR3 is CASKSEYSNQPQHF. The CDR3 DNA reads TGTGCCAGTAAGTCGGAGTATAGCAATCAGCCCCAGCATTTT. Full variable domain (outside the CDR3, taken from reference TRBV19 and TRBJ1-5): DGGITQSPKYLFRKEGQNVTLSCEQNLNHDAMYWYRQDPGQGLRLIYYSQIVNDFQKGDIAEGYSVSREKKESFPLTVTSAQKNPTAFYLCASKSEYSNQPQHFGDGTRLSIL.

This clone was seen only a few times. The chain has TRBV30 and TRBJ2-7; D unresolved. Between the trimmed V and J ends, which lost 6 bases and 4 bases, there was a span of 19 bases. The CDR3 runs to 14 residues. Germline V CDR1 and CDR2: GTSNPN, SVGIG (reference sequence). The CDR3 region has the DNA TGTGCCTGTTACAAACAGAAGACGGCATACGAGCAGTACTTC. Its protein product is CACYKQKTAYEQYF.

The V call is TRBV7-6, the J call TRBJ1-2, with TRBD1 identical over 9 bases. Per the germline V gene, CDR1 is SGHVS and CDR2 is FNYEAQ. Trimming cost V 3 bases and J 6 bases; bases outside gene matches: 2. This CDR3 is built from 13 residues. This CDR3 reads CASSFTGGDGYTF. The CDR3 DNA reads TGTGCCAGCAGCTTTACAGGGGGCGATGGCTACACCTTC.

This clone was seen a few times. The chain employs TRBV11-3 and TRBJ2-7; 7 bases are a match to TRBD1. In germline, CDR1 is SGHNT, CDR2 YENEEA. The CDR3 is 13 residues long. Trimming took 5 bases from V and 0 from J; bases not matched to a gene: 1. CDR3 in amino acids: CASSRQGSYEQYF. The CDR3 DNA follows: TGTGCCAGCAGCCGACAGGGCTCCTACGAGCAGTACTTC.

The chain is built from TRBV5-1 and TRBJ2-7; no firm D call. There are 14 residues in the CDR3. V lost 6 bases, J lost 2 bases, and 15 bases lay in between. Looked up from germline, CDR1 is SGHRS and CDR2 is YFSETQ. The CDR3 is CASNPGQATYEQYF. The CDR3 DNA sequence: TGCGCCAGCAACCCCGGCCAGGCAACCTACGAGCAGTACTTC.

This clone was detected a few times. The chain links TRBV2 to TRBJ2-1, with D perhaps TRBD2 (5 bases). Germline V gene sequence: CDR1 SNHLY, CDR2 FYNNEI. The CDR3 covers 14 residues. Between the trimmed V and J ends, which lost 7 bases and 0 bases, there was a span of 10 bases. The CDR3, as DNA: TGTGCCAGCACCCGGGAATCCTCCTACAATGAGCAGTTCTTC. Encoded protein: CASTRESSYNEQFF.

The chain recombines TRBV5-1 with TRBJ2-2, with D unclear. V gave up 7 bases and J gave up 1 base, with 8 bases separating them. This CDR3 is built from 13 residues. CDR1 is SGHRS and CDR2 is YFSETQ in the germline V gene. The CDR3, as DNA: TGCGCCAGCGGAGCTATGAACACCGGGGAGCTGTTTTTT. This codes for CASGAMNTGELFF.

Here the CDR3 reads CATSRDDFSSGNTIYF. The CDR3 DNA sequence: TGTGCCACCAGCAGAGATGACTTTTCCTCTGGAAACACCATATATTTT. This rearrangement joins TRBV15 to TRBJ1-3; D is ambiguous. There are 16 residues in the CDR3. Deletions cut 0 bases from V and 0 bases from J, with 9 bases between. Germline values: CDR1 LNHNV, CDR2 YYDKDF (reference sequence).

CDR3 in DNA: TGTGCCAGCAGCTTCCAGGGGGCGGACACTGAAGCTTTCTTT. Translation gives CASSFQGADTEAFF. V gene TRBV7-2 combines with J gene TRBJ1-1; 8 bases are a match to TRBD1. The CDR3 totals 14 residues. Germline V gene sequence: CDR1 SGHTA, CDR2 FQGNSA. V dropped 3 bases and J dropped 3; count of bases not matched to a gene: 3. Complete variable domain (other parts from reference TRBV7-2 and TRBJ1-1): GAGVSQSPSNKVTEKGKDVELRCDPISGHTALYWYRQSLGQGLEFLIYFQGNSAPDKSGLPSDRFSAERTGGSVSTLTIQRTQQEDSAVYLCASSFQGADTEAFFGQGTRLTVV.

This clone was picked up one time. The rearrangement joins TRBV6-6 to TRBJ1-2; perhaps TRBD1 as D (6 bases). V was cut by 0 bases and J by 6 bases, with 17 bases left in between. Germline lookup yields CDR1 MNHNY and CDR2 SVGAGI (reference sequence). The CDR3 covers 16 residues. The CDR3 reads CASSYSNPTGGNGYTF. DNA for the CDR3: TGTGCCAGCAGTTACTCGAATCCGACAGGAGGAAATGGCTACACCTTC.

This clone has a handful of counts. The genes are TRBV6-5 and TRBJ1-2; TRBD1 agrees at 9 bases. Germline V gene data show CDR1 as MNHEY and CDR2 as SVGAGI. This CDR3 is built from 14 residues. V was pared by 4 bases and J by 5 bases, with 5 bases of the junction left unmatched. This CDR3 reads CASSSDRGGYGYTF. The CDR3 coding sequence is TGTGCCAGCAGTTCGGACAGGGGAGGATATGGCTACACCTTC.

V usage is TRBV4-1 and J usage is TRBJ2-5; no definite D call. CDR1 and CDR2 (germline): MGHRA, YSYEKL. The CDR3 contains 16 residues. V gave up 0 bases and J gave up 2 bases, with 13 bases separating them. CDR3 in DNA: TGCGCCAGCAGCCAAGAAGAAACAGAGCTTCAAGAGACCCAGTACTTC. Its translation is CASSQEETELQETQYF.

The chain couples TRBV10-2 to TRBJ1-2; D uncertain. The CDR3 totals 13 residues. Germline assignment: CDR1 WSHSY and CDR2 SAAADI. V lost 1 base to trimming and J lost 4 bases, with 7 bases between them. The CDR3 loop reads CASSELAGYGYTF. CDR3 in DNA: TGCGCCAGCAGTGAGTTGGCGGGCTATGGCTACACCTTC.

The sample holds one count of this clone. The chain employs TRBV7-9 and TRBJ2-7; 10 bases fit TRBD1. The CDR3 totals 16 residues. Trimming at V came to 0 bases and at J to 3 bases, leaving 5 bases not matched to a gene. CDR1 SEHNR and CDR2 FQNEAQ come from the germline V gene (reference sequence). The DNA of the CDR3 is TGTGCCAGCAGCTTAGCTCAGGGACAGGGGAGCTACGAGCAGTACTTC. Translated: CASSLAQGQGSYEQYF.

CDR3 nucleotide sequence: TGTGCCAGCAGCTTATGGGACAGCAACTATGGCTACACCTTC. This codes for CASSLWDSNYGYTF. The chain links TRBV7-2 to TRBJ1-2, with 7 bases identical to TRBD1. Germline CDR1 and CDR2: SGHTA and FQGNSA. The CDR3 runs to 14 residues. J was trimmed by 2 bases and V by 2 bases; bases with no gene match: 2.

A few counts support this clone. The rearrangement uses TRBV9 and TRBJ1-1, with D maybe TRBD1 (5 bases). The CDR3 runs to 14 residues. Germline V gene lookup returns CDR1 SGDLS and CDR2 YYNGEE. V shed 0 bases and J shed 5 bases, with 11 bases lying between them. The CDR3 sequence: CASSVDPGGTEAFF. The CDR3 nucleotides are TGTGCCAGCAGCGTAGACCCCGGGGGGACTGAAGCTTTCTTT.

This chain links TRBV5-1 with TRBJ1-1; 7 positions agree with TRBD1. V dropped 2 bases and J dropped 6; count of bases not matched to a gene: 7. This CDR3 is built from 14 residues. Germline CDR1 SGHRS, CDR2 YFSETQ. In DNA, the CDR3 is TGCGCCAGCAGCTTAGACAGGGACGTGGCTGAAGCTTTCTTT. This codes for CASSLDRDVAEAFF.

This clone was counted a few times. The chain is built from TRBV11-3 and TRBJ1-3; maybe TRBD1 (5 bases). V was shortened by 3 bases and J by 0 bases, with 6 bases between the two germline ends. Germline V CDR1 and CDR2: SGHNT, YENEEA. This CDR3 has 14 amino acids. CDR3 coding DNA: TGTGCCAGCAGCTTCGGGGGCTCTGGAAACACCATATATTTT. Protein: CASSFGGSGNTIYF.

This clone appeared a few times. The CDR3 nucleotides are TGTGCCAGCAGCTTGGGCAGGACTGAAGCTTTCTTT. Protein product: CASSLGRTEAFF. V and J are TRBV5-4 and TRBJ1-1, with no clear D. Germline CDR1 and CDR2: SGHNT and YYREEE (reference sequence). V lost 0 bases to trimming and J lost 5 bases, with 5 bases between them. CDR3 size: 12 residues.

This clone was observed a few times. V gene TRBV5-1 combines with J gene TRBJ2-7; no clear D. The CDR3 has 12 amino acids. Germline CDR1 SGHRS, CDR2 YFSETQ. V lost 5 bases to trimming and J lost 3 bases, with 9 bases between them. The CDR3 protein is CASSNSYYEQYF. The CDR3 DNA is TGCGCCAGCAGTAACAGCTACTACGAGCAGTACTTC.

This clone was observed a single time. The chain has TRBV7-2 and TRBJ2-5; D is perhaps TRBD2 (6 bases). The ends were cut back, 4 bases at V and 1 base at J, with 13 bases in the middle. The CDR3 length is 15 residues. The V gene's germline CDR1 is SGHTA and CDR2 FQGNSA. CDR3: CASSSEGLLQETQYF. The DNA of the CDR3 is TGTGCCAGCAGCTCAGAAGGACTACTCCAAGAGACCCAGTACTTC.

The genes are TRBV4-1 and TRBJ2-5; D is perhaps TRBD2 (5 bases). Deletions cut 3 bases from V and 2 bases from J, with 10 bases between. CDR1 is MGHRA and CDR2 is YSYEKL in the germline V gene. There are 14 residues in the CDR3. The CDR3 nucleotides are TGCGCCAGCAGCCACCCGGACTTTCAAGAGACCCAGTACTTC. As protein: CASSHPDFQETQYF.